Following are 12 T cell receptor beta chains from one sample sequenced in a study of blood T cell repertoires in COVID-19 (dated by TCRdb to about 2020). The library was prepared using the immunoSEQ multiplex PCR assay. The source is immuneACCESS, and TCRdb retained only in-frame sequences with V and J called. Part of the clones is not carried over; for the studies checked, unresolved V genes explain less than half of this, and the remainder is unexplained. This sample lists 200,000 to 250,000 clones; 75% to 90% were detected once. About 4% of the sample is in the top ten clones. What was sequenced was PBMCs or T cells enriched from blood (not recorded which). The receptors shown here come from a middle-aged woman with acute COVID-19.

The V gene is TRBV4-1, the J gene TRBJ1-2, with 7 bases matching TRBD1. Trimming cost V 3 bases and J 5 bases; bases outside gene matches: 9. CDR1 is MGHRA and CDR2 is YSYEKL in the germline V gene. The CDR3 has 15 residues. The CDR3 coding sequence is TGCGCCAGCAGCCAGGCCGATGACAGGGTTTATGGCTACACCTTC. This gives the protein CASSQADDRVYGYTF.

The CDR3 region has the DNA TGCGCCAGCAGCTTGCAGGGGTCCTACGAGCAGTACTTC. Amino acids: CASSLQGSYEQYF. The genes are TRBV5-1 and TRBJ2-7; D might be TRBD1 (6 bases). The V and J ends lost 1 base and 1 base respectively, with 6 bases between them. Germline CDR1 SGHRS, CDR2 YFSETQ. This CDR3 contains 13 residues.

Only a few counts were recorded for this clone. The gene calls are TRBV4-1 and TRBJ2-3; 9 nucleotides line up with TRBD2. Germline CDR1 and CDR2: MGHRA and YSYEKL. The junction had 6 bases not matched to a gene; V was cut back by 2 bases and J by 6 bases. The CDR3 is made up of 15 amino acids. CDR3 in amino acids: CASSQSRGGGDTQYF. The CDR3 nucleotides are TGCGCCAGCAGCCAATCGCGGGGGGGAGGGGATACGCAGTATTTT.

This chain joins TRBV6-5 and TRBJ1-5, with D possibly being TRBD1 (6 bases). The V gene's germline CDR1 is MNHEY and CDR2 SVGAGI. The CDR3 has 15 residues. The V gene lost 7 bases and the J gene lost 7 bases, with 20 bases spanning the gap. The CDR3 is CASKATTFQGQPQHF. As DNA, the CDR3 is TGTGCCAGCAAAGCAACTACCTTTCAGGGGCAGCCCCAGCATTTT.

This clone was found once. The chain employs TRBV21-1 and TRBJ1-2; the table names TRBD1, a call not compared with the DNA. TRBV21-1 is labeled a pseudogene. The CDR3 runs 13 residues. The CDR3 is CASSKDRYYGYTF. CDR3 sequence (DNA): TGTGCCAGCAGCAAGGACAGATACTATGGCTACACCTTC.

CDR3 sequence (DNA): TGTGCCAGCACCCAAACGGGCGGGGGAGCCTACGAGCAGTACTTC. It is translated as CASTQTGGGAYEQYF. The chain has TRBV2 and TRBJ2-7, with 7 bases identical to TRBD2. The CDR3 has 15 residues. Germline V gene lookup returns CDR1 SNHLY and CDR2 FYNNEI. V lost 7 bases to trimming and J lost 2 bases; unmatched junction nucleotides: 11.

The CDR3 sequence: CASRQGAKNIQYF. The CDR3 nucleotides read TGTGCCAGCAGACAGGGGGCCAAAAACATTCAGTACTTC. V and J are TRBV27 and TRBJ2-4; 7 nucleotides match TRBD1. This CDR3 has 13 amino acids. Germline trimming cut 6 bases from V and 1 base from J; bases unmatched to any gene: 0. Germline V gives CDR1 MNHEY, CDR2 SMNVEV (reference sequence).

CDR3 sequence (DNA): TGTGCCACCAGTGATTTGACAGGGACCGGGGAGCTGTTTTTT. Residues: CATSDLTGTGELFF. The rearrangement joins TRBV24-1 to TRBJ2-2, with a possible D match to TRBD1 (6 bases). Looked up from germline, CDR1 is KGHDR and CDR2 is SFDVKD. V was shortened by 0 bases and J by 5 bases, with 6 bases between the two germline ends. The CDR3 is 14 amino acids.

This rearrangement joins TRBV9 to TRBJ1-2, with a possible D match to TRBD1 (5 bases). In germline, CDR1 is SGDLS, CDR2 YYNGEE. Trimming took off 4 bases at V and 3 bases at J, with 19 bases between the two ends. The CDR3 is made up of 16 amino acids. Here the CDR3 reads CASSSLRVGEDYGYTF. The CDR3 nucleotides are TGTGCCAGCAGCTCCCTGAGGGTGGGGGAGGACTATGGCTACACCTTC.

This chain connects TRBV19 to TRBJ2-2; possibly TRBD1 for D (6 bases). CDR1 and CDR2 (germline): LNHDA, SQIVND (reference sequence). The CDR3 spans 15 residues. Trimming shortened V by 4 bases and J by 4 bases, and 13 bases separated the two germline ends. CDR3 bases: TGTGCCAGTAGTACCCAGACAGGCCTCACCGGGGAGCTGTTTTTT. This codes for CASSTQTGLTGELFF.

The CDR3 region has the DNA TGTGCCAGCTCACTGGGCGGGGAGACCTACGAGCAGTACTTC. As protein: CASSLGGETYEQYF. The J gene is TRBJ2-7, the V gene TRBV18; D may be TRBD2 (6 bases). Germline V gene data show CDR1 as KGHSH and CDR2 as LQKENI. Trimming took 4 bases from V and 2 from J, leaving 12 bases between them. This CDR3 spans 14 amino acids.

This sequence joins TRBV7-2 and TRBJ1-5; TRBD1 aligns across 11 bases. With V trimmed by 5 bases and J by 6 bases, 6 bases remained unmatched. This CDR3 has 15 residues. CDR1 and CDR2 (germline): SGHTA, FQGNSA. CDR3 DNA: TGTGCCAGCAGCCCAGGGACAGGGGGTACTCAGCCCCAGCATTTT. Its protein product is CASSPGTGGTQPQHF.